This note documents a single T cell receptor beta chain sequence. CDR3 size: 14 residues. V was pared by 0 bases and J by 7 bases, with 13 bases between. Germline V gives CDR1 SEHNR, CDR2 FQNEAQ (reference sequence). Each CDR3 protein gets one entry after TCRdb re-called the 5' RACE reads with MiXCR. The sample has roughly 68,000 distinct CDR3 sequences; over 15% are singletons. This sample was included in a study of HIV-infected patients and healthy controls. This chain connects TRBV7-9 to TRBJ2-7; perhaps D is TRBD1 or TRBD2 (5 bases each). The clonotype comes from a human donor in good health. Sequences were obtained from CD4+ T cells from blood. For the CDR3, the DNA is TGTGCCAGCAGCTTAGCGTTGGGGGATGGGGAGCAGTACTTC. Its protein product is CASSLALGDGEQYF.